This T cell receptor (beta chain) was sequenced in a study of blood T cell repertoires in COVID-19. This table comes from immunoSEQ multiplex PCR, and its TCRdb copy is limited to in-frame clones, with some not included. The sample carries about 240,000 clones, about 82% recorded once. J lost 7 bases, V lost 5 bases, and 7 bases had no gene match. The germline CDR1 and CDR2 sequences are MDHEN and SYDVKM. The CDR3 extends over 14 amino acids. Sample: peripheral blood. This receptor was taken from a woman aged 60-70 years with active or convalescent COVID-19. The chain links TRBV28 to TRBJ1-5; 8 bases are shared with TRBD1. CDR3 in DNA: TGTGCCAGCAGTGTGACAGGGGAGGTGCAGCCCCAGCATTTT. This translates into CASSVTGEVQPQHF.